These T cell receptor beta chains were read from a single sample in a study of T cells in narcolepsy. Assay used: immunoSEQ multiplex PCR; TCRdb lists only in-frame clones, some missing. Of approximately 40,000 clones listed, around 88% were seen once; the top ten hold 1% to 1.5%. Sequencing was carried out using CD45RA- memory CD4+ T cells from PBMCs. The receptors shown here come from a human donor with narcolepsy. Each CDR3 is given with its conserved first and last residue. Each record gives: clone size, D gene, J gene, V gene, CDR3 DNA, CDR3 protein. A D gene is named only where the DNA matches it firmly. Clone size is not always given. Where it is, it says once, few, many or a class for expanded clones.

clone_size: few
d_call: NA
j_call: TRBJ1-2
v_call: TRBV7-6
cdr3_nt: TGTGCCAGCAGCTTAGCGGTGGGATGGAACTATGGCTACACCTTC
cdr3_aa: CASSLAVGWNYGYTF

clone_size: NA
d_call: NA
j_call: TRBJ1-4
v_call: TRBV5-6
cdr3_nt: TGTGCCAGCAGCTCTCTGAGGGCTGGTGAAAAACTGTTTTTT
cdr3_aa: CASSSLRAGEKLFF

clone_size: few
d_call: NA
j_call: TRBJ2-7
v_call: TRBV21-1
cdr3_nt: TGTGCCAGCAGCAAAAATCCCTCGAGGGAGGGACCCTACGAGCAGTACTTC
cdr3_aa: CASSKNPSREGPYEQYF

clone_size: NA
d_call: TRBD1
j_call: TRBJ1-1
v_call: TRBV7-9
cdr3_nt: TGTGCCAGCAGCTTCGACAGGGTCCCTCGTGATGCGGCTGAAGCTTTCTTT
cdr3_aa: CASSFDRVPRDAAEAFF

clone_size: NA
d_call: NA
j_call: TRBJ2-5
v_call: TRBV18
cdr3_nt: TGTGCCAGCTCACCAAGGTCCACGGGGGAGACCCAGTACTTC
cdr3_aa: CASSPRSTGETQYF

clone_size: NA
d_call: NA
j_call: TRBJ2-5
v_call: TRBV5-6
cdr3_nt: TGTGCCAGCAGCTCTCCCCGCCATGAAGTACAAGAGACCCAGTACTTC
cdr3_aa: CASSSPRHEVQETQYF

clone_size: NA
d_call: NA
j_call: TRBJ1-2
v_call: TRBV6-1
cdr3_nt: TGTGCCAGCAGTGAAGCGTCCGGAATCTCTTACTATGGCTACACCTTC
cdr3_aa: CASSEASGISYYGYTF

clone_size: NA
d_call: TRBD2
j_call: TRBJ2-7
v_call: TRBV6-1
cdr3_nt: TGTGCCAGCAGTCTAGCGGGAGGCCAAGTCTACGAGCAGTACTTC
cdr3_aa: CASSLAGGQVYEQYF

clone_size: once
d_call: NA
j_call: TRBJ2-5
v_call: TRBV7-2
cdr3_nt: TGTGCCAGCAGCTCCCCTAGGGGCCTGGAGACCCAGTACTTC
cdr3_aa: CASSSPRGLETQYF

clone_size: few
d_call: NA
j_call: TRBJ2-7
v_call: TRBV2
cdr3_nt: TGTGCCAGCCGAGCTGGGTTAATCTACGAGCAGTACTTC
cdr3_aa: CASRAGLIYEQYF

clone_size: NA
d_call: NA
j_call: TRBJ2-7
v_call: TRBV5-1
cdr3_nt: TGCGCCAGCAGCTTGATGGGTGGTGGCGAGCAGTACTTC
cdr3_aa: CASSLMGGGEQYF

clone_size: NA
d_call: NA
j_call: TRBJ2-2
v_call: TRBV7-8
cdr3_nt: TGTGCCAGCAGACGGAGGGGGCTCGGGGAGCTGTTTTTT
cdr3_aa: CASRRRGLGELFF

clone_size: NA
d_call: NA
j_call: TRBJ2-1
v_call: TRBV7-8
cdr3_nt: TGTGCCAGCAGCTTAGGCGTGGGTGGGCAGTTCTTC
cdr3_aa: CASSLGVGGQFF

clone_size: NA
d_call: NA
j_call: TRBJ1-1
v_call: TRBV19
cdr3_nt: TGTGCCAGTAGTATAGGAAGGGCGAACACTGAAGCTTTCTTT
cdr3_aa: CASSIGRANTEAFF

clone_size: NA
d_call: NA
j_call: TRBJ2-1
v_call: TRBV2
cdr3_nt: TGTGCCAGCACCGGGTCAACCTACAATGAGCAGTTCTTC
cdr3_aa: CASTGSTYNEQFF

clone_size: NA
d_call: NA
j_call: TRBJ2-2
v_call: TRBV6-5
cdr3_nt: TGTGCCAGTTACAGGGCTGCCGGGGAGCTGTTTTTT
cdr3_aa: CASYRAAGELFF

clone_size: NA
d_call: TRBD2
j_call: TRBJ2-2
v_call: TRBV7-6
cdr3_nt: TGTGCCAGCAGCTTAGCACCCGGAGGGGCGGGGGGGAACACCGGGGAGCTGTTTTTT
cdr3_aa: CASSLAPGGAGGNTGELFF

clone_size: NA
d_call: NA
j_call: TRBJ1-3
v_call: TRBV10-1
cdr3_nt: TGCGCCAGCAGTGAGTCGACAGGCAGATACTCTGGAAACACCATATATTTT
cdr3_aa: CASSESTGRYSGNTIYF

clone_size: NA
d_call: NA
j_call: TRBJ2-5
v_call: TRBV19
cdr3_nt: TGTGCCAGTAGTATAAATGGGGGGGAGACCCAGTACTTC
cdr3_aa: CASSINGGETQYF

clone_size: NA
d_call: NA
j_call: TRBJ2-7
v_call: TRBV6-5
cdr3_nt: TGTGCCAGCAAACTAACAGATAGCTACGAGCAGTACTTC
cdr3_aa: CASKLTDSYEQYF

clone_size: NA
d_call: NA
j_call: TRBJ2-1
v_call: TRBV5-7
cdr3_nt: TGTGCCAGCAGAGTTTACTGTCGGTTCTTC
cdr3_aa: CASRVYCRFF

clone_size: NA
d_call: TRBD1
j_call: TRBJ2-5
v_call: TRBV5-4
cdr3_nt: TGTGCCAGCAGCGAGGGACAGGGGATGATCTTTGAGACCCAGTACTTC
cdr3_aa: CASSEGQGMIFETQYF

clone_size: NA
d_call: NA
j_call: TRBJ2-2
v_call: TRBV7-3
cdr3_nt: TGTGCCAGCAGAAAGGGGGATCAGTACACCGGGGAGCTGTTTTTT
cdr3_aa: CASRKGDQYTGELFF

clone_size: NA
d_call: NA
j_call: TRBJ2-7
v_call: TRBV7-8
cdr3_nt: TGTGCCAGCAGAGCCGGGACGGTATCCTACGAGCAGTACTTC
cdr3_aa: CASRAGTVSYEQYF

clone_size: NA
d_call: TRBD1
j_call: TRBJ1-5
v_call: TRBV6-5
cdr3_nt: TGTGCCAGCAGCAAGACAGGGGGCGGGCAGCCCCAGCATTTT
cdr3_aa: CASSKTGGGQPQHF

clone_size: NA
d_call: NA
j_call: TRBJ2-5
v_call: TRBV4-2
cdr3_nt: TGTGCCAGCAGCCCCAATGTTCTTGGGGAGACCCAGTACTTC
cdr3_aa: CASSPNVLGETQYF